These 28 T cell receptor beta chains originate from one sample sequenced in a study of T cells in Graves' hyperthyroidism and ophthalmopathy. Regions amplified from RNA transcripts were the TCR beta CDR3 regions. HTBI primers were employed in a first-round RT-PCR of the TCR CDR3. TCRdb re-analysed the multiplex PCR reads in MiXCR, keeping a single row per CDR3 protein. The sample comprises 500,000 to 600,000 distinct CDR3 sequences, approximately 15% of which are singletons, and approximately 18% rests with the top ten. Specimen: blood. These receptors all come from a woman aged 18-29 years with Graves' hyperthyroidism.

This rearrangement joins TRBV29-1 to TRBJ2-2; TRBD2 matches at 8 bases. V gave up 3 bases and J gave up 4 bases; unmatched junction bases: 4. The V gene's germline CDR1 is SQVTM and CDR2 ANQGSEA. The CDR3 loop spans 14 amino acids. CDR3 region: CSVDTSGSTGELFF. The CDR3 coding sequence is TGCAGCGTTGACACTAGCGGATCCACCGGGGAGCTGTTTTTT.

This clonotype was seen many times. The chain has TRBV27 and TRBJ2-7, with 7 bases that match TRBD2. Germline CDR1 MNHEY, CDR2 SMNVEV (reference sequence). The CDR3 has 15 residues. J gave up 3 bases and V 1 base, and 6 bases lay outside the gene matches. The CDR3 DNA reads as TGTGCCAGCAGTTTATACGGGACTATAAACTACGAGCAGTACTTC. Translating gives CASSLYGTINYEQYF.

A note on this clonotype: Since a much larger clone is just one base distant, this may be a read error. Here the CDR3 reads CASSVIDRANCGYTF. DNA for the CDR3: TGTGCCAGCAGTGTAATCGACAGAGCTAACTGTGGCTACACCTTC. J is TRBJ1-2 and V is TRBV28; D perhaps matches TRBD1 (5 bases). The CDR3 sequence is 15 residues long. Germline loops: CDR1 MDHEN, CDR2 SYDVKM.

The V and J genes are TRBV4-2 and TRBJ1-2; the D is unclear. This CDR3 spans 16 amino acids. The V gene lost 2 bases and the J gene lost 0 bases, with 13 bases spanning the gap. The V gene's germline CDR1 is LGHNA and CDR2 YNFKEQ. CDR3: CASSQSRQDPNYGYTF. CDR3 nucleotides: TGTGCCAGCAGCCAATCAAGGCAGGATCCTAACTATGGCTACACCTTC.

The J gene is TRBJ2-7, the V gene TRBV27, with D perhaps matching TRBD1 (6 bases). The CDR3 has 14 residues. V was clipped by 3 bases and J by 2 bases, with 11 bases between them. The germline CDR1 and CDR2 sequences are MNHEY and SMNVEV (reference sequence). This chain's CDR3 is CASSLSGTTYEQYF. The CDR3 DNA is TGTGCCAGCAGTTTGTCCGGGACAACCTACGAGCAGTACTTC.

This clonotype was seen only a few times. The rearrangement joins TRBV18 to TRBJ1-6, with a tentative D call TRBD1 (5 bases). Looked up from germline, CDR1 is KGHSH and CDR2 is LQKENI. Deletions cut 0 bases from V and 4 bases from J, with 7 bases between. The CDR3 runs to 15 residues. CDR3 amino acids: CASSPPQGYNSPLHF. CDR3 nucleotide sequence: TGTGCCAGCTCACCACCCCAGGGATATAATTCACCCCTCCACTTT.

This clonotype has at least ten counts. The CDR3, as DNA: TGTGCCTGGGACCGGGACATAACCCCCGGGGATGAGCAGTTCTTC. This translates into CAWDRDITPGDEQFF. The rearrangement joins TRBV30 to TRBJ2-1; D is possibly TRBD1 (6 bases). V lost 5 bases to trimming and J lost 8 bases, with 22 bases between them. CDR1 is GTSNPN and CDR2 is SVGIG in the germline V gene (reference sequence). The CDR3 length is 15 residues.

This clonotype has more than one count but fewer than ten. The chain recombines TRBV19 with TRBJ2-3, with 7 bases identical to TRBD1. V shed 6 bases and J 2 bases; nucleotides not matched to a gene: 5. CDR3 length: 14 residues. The germline V gene encodes CDR1 LNHDA and CDR2 SQIVND (reference sequence). CDR3 coding DNA: TGTGCCAGTAGCCTGGGACAGCACACAGATACGCAGTATTTT. Its protein is CASSLGQHTDTQYF.

The chain has TRBV5-8 and TRBJ2-7, with 11 bases identical to TRBD1. Per the germline V gene, CDR1 is SGHTS and CDR2 is YDEGEE. With 6 bases clipped from V and 7 bases from J, the junction kept 12 bases outside the gene matches. This CDR3 has 15 residues. In DNA form, the CDR3 reads TGTGCCAGCACTCCGGGACAGGGGGGGATTGGAGAGCAGTACTTC. It specifies CASTPGQGGIGEQYF.

This clonotype was seen only a few times. Here the CDR3 reads CASRPTGTGDQPQHF. The CDR3, as DNA: TGTGCCAGCAGGCCTACCGGGACAGGGGATCAGCCCCAGCATTTT. The chain joins TRBV2 to TRBJ1-5; 10 bases align to TRBD1. The CDR3 covers 15 residues. V shed 6 bases and J 5 bases; nucleotides not matched to a gene: 7. Germline V CDR1 and CDR2: SNHLY, FYNNEI.

This clonotype was observed many times. The rearrangement joins TRBV6-1 to TRBJ2-3, with TRBD1 matching 7 bases. Germline V gene data show CDR1 as MNHNS and CDR2 as SASEGT. V shed 5 bases and J 1 base; nucleotides not matched to a gene: 6. The CDR3 runs 15 residues. The CDR3 region is CASSMTGMRTDTQYF. The CDR3 nucleotides read TGTGCCAGCAGTATGACAGGGATGCGCACAGATACGCAGTATTTT.

This clonotype came up once. This may be a read error, as it is one base from a much larger clone. The chain carries TRBV7-2 and TRBJ1-5; unclear D gene. Germline CDR1 is SGHTA and CDR2 is FQGNSA. The CDR3 spans 18 residues. The CDR3 loop is CASSLSIQRLNSNQPRHF. In DNA, the CDR3 is TGTGCCAGCAGCTTAAGTATCCAGCGTTTGAATAGCAATCAGCCCCGGCATTTT.

The table lists this clonotype with many counts. V is TRBV28 and J is TRBJ1-2; D gene uncertain. The V end was cut by 3 bases, the J end by 1 base, with 6 bases between. The CDR3 has 13 residues. Germline values: CDR1 MDHEN, CDR2 SYDVKM. The CDR3 region has the DNA TGTGCCAGCAGTTTGCCCAGTAACTATGGCTACACCTTC. It translates to CASSLPSNYGYTF.

This clonotype was counted a single time. CDR3 in DNA: TGTGCCAGCACAGGGGAAGGGCGAGGCTACACCTTC. This encodes CASTGEGRGYTF. The chain couples TRBV28 to TRBJ1-2, with D possibly matching TRBD1 (6 bases). Trimming stripped 7 bases from V and 8 bases from J, with 14 bases between. The CDR3 is 12 amino acids. Germline V gene sequence: CDR1 MDHEN, CDR2 SYDVKM.

This clonotype has a handful of counts. This sequence joins TRBV11-3 and TRBJ1-3; 10 bases agree with TRBD1. The length of the CDR3 is 15 residues. V trimming: 4 bases; J trimming: 3 bases; junction bases outside the gene matches: 3. Germline CDR1 and CDR2: SGHNT and YENEEA. Here the CDR3 DNA reads TGTGCCAGCAGCTCGGGACAGGGGAATGGAAACACCATATATTTT. Translated, it gives CASSSGQGNGNTIYF.

The table lists this clonotype with many counts. This chain uses TRBV6-1 with TRBJ1-1; D not certain. The CDR3 is 12 amino acids. V shed 1 base and J shed 4 bases, with 4 bases lying between them. Germline values: CDR1 MNHNS, CDR2 SASEGT. CDR3 in DNA: TGTGCCAGCAGTGAAGAGGTCACTGAAGCTTTCTTT. Protein product: CASSEEVTEAFF.

The genes are TRBV24-1 and TRBJ1-6; weak D call: TRBD1 (6 bases). Germline CDR1 KGHDR, CDR2 SFDVKD. Trimming cost V 8 bases and J 2 bases, with 21 bases left between them. The CDR3 is made up of 18 amino acids. The CDR3 coding sequence is TGTGCCACCACCCCAAAGAGGAGAAACAGGGCCTATAATTCACCCCTCCACTTT. Amino acid sequence: CATTPKRRNRAYNSPLHF.

Details on this clonotype: With a much larger clone just one base away, this may be a read error. The J gene is TRBJ2-7, the V gene TRBV24-1; TRBD1 is a possible D gene (6 bases). CDR1 is KGHDR, CDR2 SFDVKD, per germline. CDR3 length: 15 residues. Here the CDR3 DNA reads TGTGTCACCAGTGATGCCACCAGGGGTACCTACGAGCAGTACTTC. Translation gives CVTSDATRGTYEQYF.

There are a few counts of this clonotype. CDR3 protein: CASSWDRPSYEQYF. CDR3 coding DNA: TGTGCCAGCAGTTGGGACAGGCCTTCCTACGAGCAGTACTTC. This chain uses TRBV28 with TRBJ2-7, with TRBD1 matching 8 bases. V was pared by 4 bases and J by 1 base, with 3 bases of the junction left unmatched. Germline V gene lookup returns CDR1 MDHEN and CDR2 SYDVKM. This CDR3 has 14 residues.

This clonotype was counted many times. The chain is built from TRBV5-1 and TRBJ2-1; the D is unclear. Trimming took 3 bases from V and 6 from J, leaving 7 bases between them. The CDR3 is 12 amino acids. Germline lookup yields CDR1 SGHRS and CDR2 YFSETQ. The DNA of the CDR3 is TGCGCCAGCAGCTCTAGGGTCAATGAGCAGTTCTTC. Protein: CASSSRVNEQFF. The complete variable domain, with remaining parts taken from reference TRBV5-1 and TRBJ2-1, reads KAGVTQTPRYLIKTRGQQVTLSCSPISGHRSVSWYQQTPGQGLQFLFEYFSETQRNKGNFPGRFSGRQFSNSRSEMNVSTLELGDSALYLCASSSRVNEQFFGPGTRLTVL.

This clonotype was counted many times. The chain couples TRBV7-3 to TRBJ2-3, with D tentatively TRBD1 or TRBD2 (5 bases each). V lost 8 bases and J lost 4, with 16 bases in between. Per the germline V gene, CDR1 is SGHTA and CDR2 is FQGTGA. This CDR3 is built from 14 residues. The CDR3 sequence: CASAVGVFADTQYF. The CDR3 region has the DNA TGTGCCAGCGCTGTGGGGGTCTTCGCAGATACGCAGTATTTT.

This clonotype has just a few counts. Here the CDR3 DNA reads TGTGCCAGCAACCCAACCCATATGGGGGCTACTAACTATGGCTACACCTTC. Its protein is CASNPTHMGATNYGYTF. V and J are TRBV6-1 and TRBJ1-2; possible D gene TRBD1, 6 bases. V was trimmed by 7 bases and J by 0 bases, leaving 21 bases between them. CDR1 and CDR2 from the germline V gene are MNHNS and SASEGT. This CDR3 comprises 17 residues.

This clonotype has at least ten counts. The genes are TRBV5-5 and TRBJ2-7; D gene unclear. Trimming shortened V by 5 bases and J by 5 bases, and 14 bases separated the two germline ends. CDR1 and CDR2 (germline): SGHKS, YYEKEE (reference sequence). This CDR3 is 13 amino acids long. CDR3 sequence reads: CASSDGFLDEQYF. The CDR3 DNA follows: TGTGCCAGCAGTGACGGGTTTCTGGACGAGCAGTACTTC.

This clonotype was seen repeatedly, ten times or more. This chain links TRBV20-1 with TRBJ1-5, with 8 positions matching TRBD1. Germline-derived CDR1 and CDR2 are DFQATT and SNEGSKA (reference sequence). Losses at the gene ends were 1 base for V and 4 bases for J; bases not matched to a gene: 6. This CDR3 has 15 amino acids. The CDR3 region is CSARVGQGTNQPQHF. The CDR3 DNA reads TGCAGTGCTAGAGTTGGACAGGGTACTAATCAGCCCCAGCATTTT.

The chain joins TRBV7-4 to TRBJ2-5; 8 positions match TRBD2. Looked up from germline, CDR1 is SGHVT and CDR2 is SQSDAQ. This CDR3 comprises 17 residues. V was clipped by 3 bases and J by 3 bases; unmatched bases: 12. CDR3 amino acids: CASSFRGRGGVEETQYF. CDR3 in DNA: TGTGCCAGCAGCTTCCGGGGTCGGGGGGGAGTTGAAGAGACCCAGTACTTC.

There are a few counts of this clonotype. The chain uses TRBV6-2 or TRBV6-3 and TRBJ2-3; the D gene could be TRBD1 or TRBD2 (5 bases each). Deletions cut 5 bases from V and 6 bases from J, with 18 bases between. CDR3 length: 15 residues. Germline-derived CDR1 and CDR2 are MNHEY and SVGEGT. The CDR3 is CASSRPGKGMDTQYF. The CDR3, as DNA: TGTGCCAGCAGTCGACCCGGGAAGGGGATGGATACGCAGTATTTT.

The gene calls are TRBV24-1 and TRBJ1-2; no reliable D call. Germline lookup yields CDR1 KGHDR and CDR2 SFDVKD. The V gene lost 4 bases and the J gene lost 4 bases, with 12 bases spanning the gap. CDR3 length: 14 residues. For the CDR3, the DNA is TGTGCCACCAGTGAAGGTGCGACCCCCTATGGCTACACCTTC. Translating gives CATSEGATPYGYTF.

The gene calls are TRBV20-1 and TRBJ1-2, with a tentative D call TRBD1 (6 bases). The CDR3 covers 11 residues. From germline, CDR1 is DFQATT and CDR2 SNEGSKA (reference sequence). Trimming removed 7 bases at V and 4 bases at J, with 10 bases between. CDR3 in DNA: TGCAGTGGGGGGGCGGCCTATGGCTACACCTTC. Translation: CSGGAAYGYTF.